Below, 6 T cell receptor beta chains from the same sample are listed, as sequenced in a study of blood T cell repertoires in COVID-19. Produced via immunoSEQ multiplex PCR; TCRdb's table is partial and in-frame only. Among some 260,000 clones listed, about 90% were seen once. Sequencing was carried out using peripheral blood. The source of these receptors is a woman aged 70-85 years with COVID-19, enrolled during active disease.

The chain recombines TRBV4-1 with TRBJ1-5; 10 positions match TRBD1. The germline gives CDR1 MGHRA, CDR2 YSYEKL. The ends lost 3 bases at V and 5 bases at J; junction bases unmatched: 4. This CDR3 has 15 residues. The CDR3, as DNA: TGCGCCAGCAGCCACATAGGACAGGGGGATCAGCCCCAGCATTTT. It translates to CASSHIGQGDQPQHF.

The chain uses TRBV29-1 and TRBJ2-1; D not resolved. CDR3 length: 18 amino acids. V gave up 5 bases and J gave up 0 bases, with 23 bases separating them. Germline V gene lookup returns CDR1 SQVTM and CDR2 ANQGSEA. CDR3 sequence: CSVPLPPSIGGSYNEQFF. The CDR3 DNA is TGCAGCGTTCCCCTACCCCCTAGTATTGGCGGCTCCTACAATGAGCAGTTCTTC.

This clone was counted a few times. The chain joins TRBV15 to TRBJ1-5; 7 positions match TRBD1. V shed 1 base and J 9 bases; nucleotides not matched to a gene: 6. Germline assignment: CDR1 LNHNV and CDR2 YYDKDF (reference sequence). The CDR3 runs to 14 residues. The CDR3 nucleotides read TGTGCCACCAGCAGAGGGCAGGGGGTCGCGCCCCAGCATTTT. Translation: CATSRGQGVAPQHF.

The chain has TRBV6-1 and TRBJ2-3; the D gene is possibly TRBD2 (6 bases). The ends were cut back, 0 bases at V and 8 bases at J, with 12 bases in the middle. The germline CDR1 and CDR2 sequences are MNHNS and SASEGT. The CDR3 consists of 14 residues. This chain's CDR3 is CASSEAFVGGTQYF. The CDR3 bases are TGTGCCAGCAGTGAAGCGTTTGTGGGGGGTACGCAGTATTTT.

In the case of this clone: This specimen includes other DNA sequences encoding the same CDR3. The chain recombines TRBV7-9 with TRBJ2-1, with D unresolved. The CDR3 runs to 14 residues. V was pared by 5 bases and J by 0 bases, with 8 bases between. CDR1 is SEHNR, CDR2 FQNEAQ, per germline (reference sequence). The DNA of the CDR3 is TGTGCCAGCAGCCCTCCGGGCTCCTACAATGAGCAGTTCTTC. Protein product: CASSPPGSYNEQFF. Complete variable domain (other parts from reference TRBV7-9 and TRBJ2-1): DTGVSQNPRHKITKRGQNVTFRCDPISEHNRLYWYRQTLGQGPEFLTYFQNEAQLEKSRLLSDRFSAERPKGSFSTLEIQRTEQGDSAMYLCASSPPGSYNEQFFGPGTRLTVL.

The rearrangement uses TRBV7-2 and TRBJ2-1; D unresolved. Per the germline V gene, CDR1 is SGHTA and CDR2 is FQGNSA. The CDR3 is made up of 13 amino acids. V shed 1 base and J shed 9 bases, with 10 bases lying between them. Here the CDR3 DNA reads TGTGCCAGCAGCTTAGATTACTCTGGTGAGCAGTTCTTC. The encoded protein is CASSLDYSGEQFF.